The 15 T cell receptor beta chains in this list originate from one sample, sequenced in a study of lymphopenia after photon versus proton radiotherapy. The repertoire was sequenced with immunoSEQ multiplex PCR; TCRdb's copy has only in-frame clones and lacks some. The sample contains 30,000 to 40,000 clones, 92% of which appear only once. The sequences come from peripheral blood, collected from a patient treated with photon-based radiotherapy. Receptor source: a man in his fifties or sixties with cholangiocarcinoma.

The gene calls are TRBV6-5 and TRBJ2-7; 12 nucleotides match TRBD2. Germline V gene data show CDR1 as MNHEY and CDR2 as SVGAGI. Trimming cost V 7 bases and J 1 base; bases outside gene matches: 5. CDR3 length: 15 amino acids. CDR3 nucleotide sequence: TGTGCCAGCACTCCGACTAGCGGGGGTTCCTACGAGCAGTACTTC. It yields the protein CASTPTSGGSYEQYF.

The chain combines TRBV27 with TRBJ2-5; D is uncertain. V was shortened by 7 bases and J by 1 base, with 4 bases between the two germline ends. The CDR3 totals 11 residues. CDR1 and CDR2 from the germline V gene are MNHEY and SMNVEV (reference sequence). The chain's CDR3 is CASNPQETQYF. The CDR3, as DNA: TGTGCCAGCAACCCCCAAGAGACCCAGTACTTC.

V is TRBV5-1 and J is TRBJ1-3; the D gene is possibly TRBD1 (5 bases). V lost 4 bases and J lost 0, with 14 bases in between. The CDR3 sequence is 16 residues long. Per germline, CDR1 SGHRS and CDR2 YFSETQ. The CDR3 region has the DNA TGCGCCAGCAGCGCGGGGGGTTCCAGCTCTGGAAACACCATATATTTT. Translating gives CASSAGGSSSGNTIYF.

The V gene is TRBV5-1, the J gene TRBJ1-1, with no clear D. The CDR3 consists of 13 residues. The V and J ends lost 2 bases and 4 bases respectively, with 9 bases between them. CDR1 is SGHRS and CDR2 is YFSETQ in the germline V gene. This CDR3 is CASSLGSGTEAFF. The CDR3 DNA follows: TGCGCCAGCAGCTTAGGATCGGGCACTGAAGCTTTCTTT.

The rearrangement links TRBV5-6 to TRBJ2-5, with 11 bases that match TRBD1. The CDR3 covers 14 residues. V was clipped by 4 bases and J by 9 bases; unmatched bases: 8. The germline CDR1 and CDR2 sequences are SGHDT and YYEEEE. The CDR3 DNA follows: TGTGCCAGCAGCCCACCCGGGGACAGGGGGGCCCAGTACTTC. Translated: CASSPPGDRGAQYF.

The count of this clone is one. The gene calls are TRBV19 and TRBJ2-1, with unresolved D. Germline-derived CDR1 and CDR2 are LNHDA and SQIVND (reference sequence). This CDR3 is built from 15 residues. V shed 3 bases and J shed 4 bases, with 13 bases lying between them. The CDR3 DNA reads TGTGCCAGTAGTATGGCCGGACGAACGTACAATGAGCAGTTCTTC. Protein: CASSMAGRTYNEQFF.

V and J are TRBV11-2 and TRBJ2-1, with unresolved D. V was cut by 0 bases and J by 15 bases, with 15 bases left in between. Germline V gene data show CDR1 as SGHAT and CDR2 as FQNNGV. The CDR3 is 13 amino acids. The CDR3 reads CASSLDPSFSVFF. The CDR3 DNA follows: TGTGCCAGCAGCTTAGACCCTAGTTTCTCGGTGTTCTTC.

The V gene is TRBV7-3, the J gene TRBJ2-2; the match to TRBD1 covers 7 bases. This CDR3 has 20 residues. V lost 5 bases and J lost 4; bases outside the gene matches: 22. Germline V gene sequence: CDR1 SGHTA, CDR2 FQGTGA. The CDR3 here is CASSPGTAPGIRALTGELFF. The CDR3, as DNA: TGTGCCAGCAGCCCTGGGACAGCCCCCGGAATCAGAGCCCTCACCGGGGAGCTGTTTTTT.

The rearrangement links TRBV5-5 to TRBJ1-2; D uncertain. CDR1 is SGHKS, CDR2 YYEKEE, per germline (reference sequence). CDR3 length equals 16 residues. The V gene lost 0 bases and the J gene lost 2 bases, with 14 bases spanning the gap. The CDR3 DNA reads TGTGCCAGCAGCTTGGAAGCACAGAATAAAAACTATGGCTACACCTTC. Its protein is CASSLEAQNKNYGYTF.

The chain combines TRBV7-2 with TRBJ1-3; TRBD1 might be the D (5 bases). Germline CDR1 reads SGHTA; CDR2 reads FQGNSA. The CDR3 has 14 amino acids. With 5 bases removed from V and 3 bases from J, the gap between germline ends came to 11 bases. CDR3 amino acids: CASSPWGVGNTIYF. DNA of the CDR3: TGTGCCAGCAGCCCCTGGGGGGTTGGAAACACCATATATTTT.

The chain joins TRBV19 to TRBJ1-6; 7 positions match TRBD1. The V and J ends lost 8 bases and 13 bases, in that order; junction bases with no gene match: 14. The CDR3 runs to 14 residues. CDR1 and CDR2 (germline): LNHDA, SQIVND (reference sequence). The CDR3 nucleotides read TGTGCCAGTTCGTTTAGGGACAGCTCTAGGCCCCTCCACTTT. Its protein product is CASSFRDSSRPLHF.

This chain links TRBV5-4 with TRBJ2-3, with D perhaps TRBD1 or TRBD2 (5 bases each). This CDR3 is built from 14 residues. CDR1 SGHNT and CDR2 YYREEE come from the germline V gene (reference sequence). Trimming removed 3 bases at V and 4 bases at J, with 12 bases between. The CDR3 DNA follows: TGTGCCAGCAGCTCGGGAAGGGGACCAGATACGCAGTATTTT. Its translation is CASSSGRGPDTQYF.

The V gene is TRBV10-3, the J gene TRBJ2-3; 10 nucleotides line up with TRBD2. The germline V gene encodes CDR1 ENHRY and CDR2 SYGVKD. Trimming cost V 8 bases and J 3 bases; bases outside gene matches: 11. This CDR3 has 16 residues. This CDR3 is CAIGSGTSAITDTQYF. DNA of the CDR3: TGTGCCATCGGATCCGGGACTAGCGCCATTACAGATACGCAGTATTTT.

This clone is a singleton in its sample. CDR3 nucleotides: TGTGCCAGCAGCTTAGTTGGGACTAGCGGGGGGCAAGAGCAGTACTTC. Its translation: CASSLVGTSGGQEQYF. The rearrangement uses TRBV7-2 and TRBJ2-7; 15 bases are a match to TRBD2. The CDR3 is 16 amino acids. Trimming removed 1 base from V and 7 bases from J; junction bases left unmatched: 5. From germline, CDR1 is SGHTA and CDR2 FQGNSA.

CDR3 sequence reads: CASSRGTGPDQPQHF. CDR3 DNA: TGTGCCAGTAGCCGAGGGACAGGACCAGATCAGCCCCAGCATTTT. This rearrangement joins TRBV19 to TRBJ1-5; 8 bases agree with TRBD1. Germline V gene data show CDR1 as LNHDA and CDR2 as SQIVND (reference sequence). V shed 6 bases and J 5 bases; nucleotides not matched to a gene: 9. The length of the CDR3 is 15 residues.